The 15 T cell receptor beta chains below all came from one sample that was sequenced in a study of tumor-infiltrating lymphocytes in primary liver carcinoma. Germline DNA was extracted too, while blood RNA derived from unsorted whole blood. With a constant-region primer, TCR beta cDNA was made from approximately 520 ng of total RNA. The TCR beta library was amplified through three nested multiplex PCR rounds in a modified ARM-PCR procedure. Use of TRBV1-TRBV30 forward primers with a C-beta reverse primer characterized the first two PCR rounds, which lasted around 10 cycles each. MiXCR, applied by TCRdb to the multiplex PCR reads, yields one record per CDR3 protein. The repertoire has hundreds of thousands of distinct CDR3 sequences, roughly two thirds of them found once; the top ten carry approximately 9.4%. The sequenced sample consisted of peripheral blood. The receptors here all came from a middle-aged man with primary liver carcinoma and hepatitis B virus infection.

This clonotype was detected ten times or more. The chain couples TRBV12-3 or TRBV12-4 to TRBJ1-4; D might be TRBD1 (6 bases). This CDR3 is built from 14 residues. Trimming pared 2 bases from V and 8 bases from J, leaving 12 bases between. The CDR3 sequence: CASSLRGAAEKLFF. The CDR3 coding sequence is TGTGCCAGCAGTTTACGGGGGGCCGCCGAAAAACTGTTTTTT.

About this clonotype: Relative to the germline gene, one junction end is altered; a read error may explain this. The chain links TRBV11-1 to TRBJ2-2, with TRBD1 matching 7 bases. CDR3 length equals 12 residues. The germline V gene has CDR1 SGHAT and CDR2 FQDESV (reference sequence). For the CDR3, the DNA is TGTGCCAGCAGCTCTCCCACAGGGGTGCTGTTTTTT. Protein sequence: CASSSPTGVLFF.

In regard to this clonotype: A much larger clone differs by one base, so this may be a read error. A read error is likely, as this CDR3 ends without the conserved phenylalanine or tryptophan. V is TRBV29-1 and J is TRBJ1-4; TRBD1 might be the D (5 bases). Germline CDR1 is SQVTM and CDR2 is ANQGSEA. V was pared by 5 bases and J by 3 bases, with 7 bases between. The length of the CDR3 is 12 residues. The CDR3 DNA is TGCAGCGTTTTGGGGGCTAATGAAAAACTGTTTTAT. As protein: CSVLGANEKLFY.

Note on this clonotype: Since the CDR3 does not end with the conserved phenylalanine or tryptophan, this likely comes from a read error. This chain links TRBV11-2 with TRBJ1-1; no firm D call. The CDR3 extends over 12 amino acids. The germline V gene has CDR1 SGHAT and CDR2 FQNNGV. The DNA for the CDR3 is TGTGCCAACAGCTTAGGGTTAGCTGAAGCTTTCTAT. Amino acid sequence: CANSLGLAEAFY.

The gene calls are TRBV7-9 and TRBJ1-4, with no clear D. The V gene's germline CDR1 is SEHNR and CDR2 FQNEAQ (reference sequence). The CDR3 runs 12 residues. Trimming stripped 1 base from V and 11 bases from J, with 8 bases between. The CDR3 loop is CASSLVGDKLFF. CDR3 in DNA: TGTGCCAGCAGCTTAGTCGGCGACAAACTGTTTTTT.

In the case of this clonotype: The junction and the germline gene differ at one end; a read error may be behind it. The rearrangement links TRBV14 to TRBJ2-3, with D possibly matching TRBD2 (6 bases). The germline gives CDR1 SGHDN, CDR2 FVKESK. The CDR3 runs 15 residues. CDR3 sequence (DNA): TGTGCCAGCAGCCAGAGAAGGGGAGGCACAGATACGCAGTGTTTT. This codes for CASSQRRGGTDTQCF.

The genes are TRBV7-9 and TRBJ2-5; 8 bases line up with TRBD1. Per the germline V gene, CDR1 is SEHNR and CDR2 is FQNEAQ (reference sequence). The CDR3 sequence is 16 residues long. The J segment lost 5 bases and the V segment lost 5 bases, leaving 13 bases of the junction unmatched. CDR3 sequence (DNA): TGTGCCAGCAGCGACCAGCCCAGGGGGCAAGTTGAGACCCAGTACTTC. Translation: CASSDQPRGQVETQYF.

This clonotype was found many times. The chain couples TRBV6-2 or TRBV6-3 to TRBJ2-7; TRBD1 agrees at 11 bases. CDR3 length: 14 amino acids. J gave up 3 bases and V 6 bases, and 4 bases lay outside the gene matches. Germline V gene sequence: CDR1 MNHEY, CDR2 SVGEGT. CDR3 protein: CASRLDRGLYEQYF. In nucleotides, the CDR3 is TGTGCCAGCAGATTGGACAGGGGGCTCTACGAGCAGTACTTC.

The chain links TRBV11-2 to TRBJ2-6; D might be TRBD1 (5 bases). Germline V gene lookup returns CDR1 SGHAT and CDR2 FQNNGV. This CDR3 comprises 15 residues. The V and J ends lost 9 bases and 0 bases respectively, with 12 bases between them. CDR3 sequence (DNA): TGTGCCAGTAGGTTAGACAGCTCTGGGGCCAACGTCCTGACTTTC. Its translation: CASRLDSSGANVLTF.

J is TRBJ2-7 and V is TRBV11-2; D possibly uses TRBD1 or TRBD2 (5 bases each). The ends were cut back, 3 bases at V and 3 bases at J, with 12 bases in the middle. The CDR3 is 14 residues long. Germline assignment: CDR1 SGHAT and CDR2 FQNNGV. This CDR3 reads CASSFPGTFYEQYF. CDR3 nucleotide sequence: TGTGCCAGCAGCTTCCCGGGGACCTTCTACGAGCAGTACTTC.

V and J are TRBV11-1 and TRBJ2-1; perhaps TRBD2 as D (6 bases). The ends were cut back, 7 bases at V and 4 bases at J, with 14 bases in the middle. CDR3 size: 14 residues. Germline V gene data show CDR1 as SGHAT and CDR2 as FQDESV (reference sequence). The CDR3 nucleotides read TGTGCCAGCACCTCCGGGACTGATTACAATGAGCAGTTCTTC. This translates into CASTSGTDYNEQFF.

Remarks on this clonotype: The conserved final phenylalanine or tryptophan is absent from the CDR3, which likely points to a read error. The V gene is TRBV4-1, the J gene TRBJ2-3; D tentatively reads TRBD1 or TRBD2 (6 bases each). This CDR3 is 14 amino acids long. The germline V gene has CDR1 MGHRA and CDR2 YSYEKL. The CDR3 region is CVSKVAEGADTQYC. The CDR3 DNA is TGCGTCAGCAAGGTGGCGGAGGGGGCAGATACGCAGTATTGT.

Regarding this clonotype: Given a much more abundant clone one base away, this may be a read error. The chain uses TRBV12-3 or TRBV12-4 and TRBJ2-5, with TRBD1 matching over 8 bases. The CDR3 totals 15 residues. CDR3 sequence reads: CASSFGTGDQESQYF. CDR3 in DNA: TGTGCCAGCAGTTTTGGGACAGGCGACCAAGAGTCCCAGTACTTC.

As regards this clonotype: This may come from a read error, since a much larger clone is one base off. CDR3 amino acids: CASSTRTSRADNEQFF. For the CDR3, the DNA is TGTGCCAGCAGCACCAGGACTAGCAGGGCCGACAATGAGCAGTTCTTC. The chain links TRBV4-2 to TRBJ2-1, with 8 bases lining up with TRBD2. Germline V CDR1 and CDR2: LGHNA, YNFKEQ. Trimming cost V 5 bases and J 5 bases; bases outside gene matches: 11. This CDR3 region has 16 residues.

A note on this clonotype: Its ends do not fully match the called genes, so a read error is possible. The chain carries TRBV30 and TRBJ1-5; D remains unclear. This CDR3 spans 15 amino acids. Germline CDR1 and CDR2: GTSNPN and SVGIG (reference sequence). CDR3 in amino acids: CAWSTGFLSNQRQHF. Written as DNA, the CDR3 is TGTGCCTGGAGTACGGGGTTCCTTAGCAATCAGCGCCAGCATTTT.